Below are 23 T cell receptor beta chains sequenced from a single sample in a study of CD8 T cells in ankylosing spondylitis. MiXCR, run by TCRdb on the 5' RACE reads, gives a single entry per CDR3 protein. The table has roughly 490,000 distinct CDR3 sequences, about 5.2% seen once; the top ten hold 3.5%. What these receptors recognize is not known. General study points: Seemingly characteristic of ankylosing spondylitis blood was a TCR beta motif consisting of several highly homologous variants.

Sample: blood, either unsorted or a sorted T cell fraction (not recorded which). All receptors derive from a male donor with ankylosing spondylitis.

This clonotype showed up many times. The chain links TRBV20-1 to TRBJ1-2; D is uncertain. Germline CDR1 is DFQATT and CDR2 is SNEGSKA (reference sequence). Trimming shortened V by 3 bases and J by 0 bases, and 5 bases separated the two germline ends. The CDR3 extends over 12 amino acids. The CDR3 loop reads CSARDANYGYTF. The CDR3 coding sequence is TGCAGTGCTAGGGACGCTAACTATGGCTACACCTTC.

This clonotype was detected many times. V gene TRBV29-1 combines with J gene TRBJ1-5; 9 positions match TRBD1. The CDR3 extends over 15 amino acids. Germline V gene data show CDR1 as SQVTM and CDR2 as ANQGSEA. After removal of 6 bases from V and 0 bases from J, the junction contained 6 bases not matched to a gene. CDR3 sequence reads: CSVADRGDSNQPQHF. The CDR3 region has the DNA TGCAGCGTGGCAGACAGGGGGGATAGCAATCAGCCCCAGCATTTT.

CDR3 DNA sequence: TGCAGCGTTGGTTTTTTATCTAGCGGGAGGATTGGCGAGCAGTACTTC. Its protein product is CSVGFLSSGRIGEQYF. The V and J genes are TRBV29-1 and TRBJ2-7, with 11 positions matching TRBD2. Trimming at V came to 4 bases and at J to 6 bases, leaving 14 bases not matched to a gene. Germline-derived CDR1 and CDR2 are SQVTM and ANQGSEA. The CDR3 has 16 amino acids.

This rearrangement joins TRBV3-1 to TRBJ2-7, with D unclear. CDR1 and CDR2 from the germline V gene are LGHDT and YNNKEL (reference sequence). The germline V and J ends were trimmed by 4 bases and 6 bases, with 16 bases remaining between them. The CDR3 is made up of 14 amino acids. For the CDR3, the DNA is TGTGCCAGCAGCCCTAGAAACTTGGGTTCCGAGCAGTACTTC. This sequence encodes CASSPRNLGSEQYF.

This clonotype was recorded a few times. This chain joins TRBV24-1 and TRBJ1-4; D not resolved. Per the germline V gene, CDR1 is KGHDR and CDR2 is SFDVKD. Trimming left V 7 bases short and J 0 bases short, with 5 bases between. CDR3 length: 13 residues. CDR3 in DNA: TGTGCCACCAGGGCAGCAACTAATGAAAAACTGTTTTTT. It codes for CATRAATNEKLFF.

In this sample, this clonotype turned up many times. V and J are TRBV14 and TRBJ1-6; weak D call: TRBD1 (6 bases). The germline gives CDR1 SGHDN, CDR2 FVKESK. There are 15 residues in the CDR3. V was shortened by 4 bases and J by 7 bases, with 14 bases between the two germline ends. The CDR3: CASSPWDKDNSPLHF. CDR3 bases: TGTGCCAGCAGCCCCTGGGACAAAGACAATTCACCCCTCCACTTT.

The sample holds many counts of this clonotype. One end of the junction does not line up with germline, which may come from a read error. This chain connects TRBV7-9 to TRBJ2-7; weak D call: TRBD1 (5 bases). This CDR3 has 15 residues. Germline lookup yields CDR1 SEHNR and CDR2 FQNEAQ (reference sequence). The CDR3: CASSPRFRASDEQYF. CDR3 DNA: TGTGCCAGCAGCCCTAGGTTCAGGGCCTCCGACGAGCAGTACTTC.

This clonotype was detected many times. CDR3 sequence (DNA): TGCAGTGCTAGACTAGACCCCTACGAGCAGTACTTC. Residues: CSARLDPYEQYF. The J gene is TRBJ2-7, the V gene TRBV20-1; D unresolved. Germline CDR1 is DFQATT and CDR2 is SNEGSKA (reference sequence). V was pared by 2 bases and J by 2 bases, with 7 bases between. CDR3 length equals 12 residues.

In this sample, this clonotype turned up many times. The rearrangement uses TRBV6-5 and TRBJ2-7, with 9 bases matching TRBD1. Trimming at V came to 2 bases and at J to 6 bases, leaving 2 bases not matched to a gene. Germline CDR1 MNHEY, CDR2 SVGAGI. This CDR3 has 13 amino acids. In nucleotides, the CDR3 is TGTGCCAGCAGTTACCTGACAGGGGGCGAGCAGTACTTC. It encodes CASSYLTGGEQYF.

In its sample, this clonotype was seen many times. CDR3 protein: CASSLVAYSSYEQYF. The DNA of the CDR3 is TGTGCCAGCAGCTTAGTGGCGTATAGCTCCTACGAGCAGTACTTC. The rearrangement uses TRBV7-2 and TRBJ2-7; D unresolved. The germline V gene has CDR1 SGHTA and CDR2 FQGNSA. The CDR3 runs to 15 residues. Trimming took off 1 base at V and 0 bases at J, with 10 bases between the two ends.

This clonotype was found many times. DNA for the CDR3: TGTGCCAGCCGCCGGGATGCGGTAACAGATACGCAGTATTTT. Its protein is CASRRDAVTDTQYF. This chain joins TRBV5-5 and TRBJ2-3; D is possibly TRBD2 (5 bases). The V gene lost 7 bases and the J gene lost 3 bases, with 15 bases spanning the gap. The CDR3 loop spans 14 amino acids. Germline CDR1 reads SGHKS; CDR2 reads YYEKEE (reference sequence). Combining the CDR3 with reference TRBV5-5 and TRBJ2-3 gives the whole variable domain DAGVTQSPTHLIKTRGQQVTLRCSPISGHKSVSWYQQVLGQGPQFIFQYYEKEERGRGNFPDRFSARQFPNYSSELNVNALLLGDSALYLCASRRDAVTDTQYFGPGTRLTVL.

This clonotype was counted at least ten times. J is TRBJ2-1 and V is TRBV11-2; a weak D match, TRBD2 (5 bases). This CDR3 is built from 14 residues. V was cut by 3 bases and J by 8 bases, with 14 bases left in between. The germline gives CDR1 SGHAT, CDR2 FQNNGV. In nucleotides, the CDR3 is TGTGCCAGCAGCTTTGTCGGCCGAGGGTATGAGCAGTTCTTC. Protein: CASSFVGRGYEQFF.

As regards this clonotype: This may be a read error, as it is one base from a much larger clone. J is TRBJ1-1 and V is TRBV7-8, with D unclear. The CDR3 length is 14 residues. Per germline, CDR1 SGHVS and CDR2 FQNEAQ. The CDR3 loop is CARSFTQRNTEAFF. Here the CDR3 DNA reads TGTGCCCGCAGCTTTACGCAGAGGAACACTGAAGCTTTCTTT.

This chain connects TRBV21-1 to TRBJ2-3; TRBD2, the table's D call, was not compared with the DNA. TRBV21-1 is annotated as a pseudogene. The CDR3 spans 21 residues. The CDR3 reads CASSKGDPGILPGLPYNTQYF. The CDR3 DNA sequence: TGTGCCAGCAGCAAAGGGGATCCCGGGATTTTGCCGGGACTACCCTACAATACGCAGTATTTT.

This chain connects TRBV25-1 to TRBJ2-5; D remains ambiguous. The CDR3 has 16 amino acids. Germline CDR1 MGHDK, CDR2 SYGVNS. Trimming shortened V by 4 bases and J by 0 bases, and 15 bases separated the two germline ends. CDR3 bases: TGTGCCAGCAGTGCCCACCGGACCACGTACCAAGAGACCCAGTACTTC. It encodes CASSAHRTTYQETQYF.

At least ten counts were recorded for this clonotype. The genes are TRBV5-1 and TRBJ1-1; D not certain. V was cut by 2 bases and J by 6 bases, with 17 bases left in between. The V gene's germline CDR1 is SGHRS and CDR2 YFSETQ. This CDR3 is built from 15 residues. Here the CDR3 reads CASSFGGHPEAEAFF. Here the CDR3 DNA reads TGCGCCAGCAGCTTCGGAGGGCACCCTGAGGCTGAAGCTTTCTTT.

The table lists this clonotype with many counts. V and J are TRBV20-1 and TRBJ1-1; 9 positions agree with TRBD1. This CDR3 spans 13 amino acids. Per the germline V gene, CDR1 is DFQATT and CDR2 is SNEGSKA (reference sequence). Germline trimming cut 3 bases from V and 5 bases from J; bases unmatched to any gene: 4. The CDR3 loop is CSASRDRGTEAFF. The CDR3 DNA reads as TGCAGTGCTAGCCGAGACAGGGGGACTGAAGCTTTCTTT.

This clonotype showed up many times. The V gene is TRBV5-1, the J gene TRBJ1-3; D is unclear. Trimming removed 1 base from V and 0 bases from J, with 8 bases in between. Per germline, CDR1 SGHRS and CDR2 YFSETQ. This CDR3 region has 15 residues. The CDR3 loop is CASSLNGVSGNTIYF. The CDR3 nucleotides read TGCGCCAGCAGCTTGAATGGGGTCTCTGGAAACACCATATATTTT. The full variable domain, completed using reference TRBV5-1 and TRBJ1-3, is KAGVTQTPRYLIKTRGQQVTLSCSPISGHRSVSWYQQTPGQGLQFLFEYFSETQRNKGNFPGRFSGRQFSNSRSEMNVSTLELGDSALYLCASSLNGVSGNTIYFGEGSWLTVV.

This clonotype appeared many times. This chain links TRBV6-1 with TRBJ1-4; D is ambiguous. Trimming took 5 bases from V and 8 from J, leaving 12 bases between them. The CDR3 sequence is 13 residues long. Germline V lookup: CDR1 MNHNS, CDR2 SASEGT. CDR3 protein: CASSPPGGEKLFF. CDR3 DNA: TGTGCCAGCAGTCCCCCGGGTGGGGAAAAACTGTTTTTT.

This clonotype was counted many times. The V and J genes are TRBV5-4 and TRBJ2-7; 8 bases line up with TRBD1. This CDR3 has 14 residues. The germline V gene encodes CDR1 SGHNT and CDR2 YYREEE (reference sequence). The ends lost 4 bases at V and 3 bases at J; junction bases unmatched: 6. The CDR3 sequence is CASSIAGGNYEQYF. CDR3 DNA: TGTGCCAGCAGCATCGCAGGGGGCAACTACGAGCAGTACTTC. The whole variable domain, filled in from reference TRBV5-4 and TRBJ2-7, reads ETGVTQSPTHLIKTRGQQVTLRCSSQSGHNTVSWYQQALGQGPQFIFQYYREEENGRGNFPPRFSGLQFPNYSSELNVNALELDDSALYLCASSIAGGNYEQYFGPGTRLTVT.

The chain combines TRBV7-8 with TRBJ2-7; 7 nucleotides align to TRBD2. Per germline, CDR1 SGHVS and CDR2 FQNEAQ. There are 14 residues in the CDR3. V lost 5 bases and J lost 0; bases outside the gene matches: 4. The CDR3 protein is CASSTERGSYEQYF. The CDR3 DNA sequence: TGTGCCAGCAGCACCGAGCGGGGCTCCTACGAGCAGTACTTC.

This clonotype was picked up a small number of times. The genes are TRBV11-1 and TRBJ2-3; the match to TRBD2 covers 14 bases. The CDR3 contains 18 residues. The V gene's germline CDR1 is SGHAT and CDR2 FQDESV (reference sequence). The V and J ends lost 4 bases and 3 bases, in that order; junction bases with no gene match: 9. CDR3: CASSSWRTSGRRTDTQYF. The DNA of the CDR3 is TGTGCCAGCAGCTCCTGGAGGACTAGCGGGAGGAGAACAGATACGCAGTATTTT.

This chain joins TRBV5-1 and TRBJ2-1, with D unresolved. Trimming left V 0 bases short and J 7 bases short, with 11 bases between. Germline lookup yields CDR1 SGHRS and CDR2 YFSETQ. This CDR3 has 14 amino acids. CDR3 loop: CASSLGPASNEQFF. The CDR3 DNA reads as TGCGCCAGCAGCTTGGGTCCAGCGTCGAATGAGCAGTTCTTC.